The rows below give T cell receptor beta chains drawn from one sample of a study of shared clonotypes between healthy human individuals. Profiled with immunoSEQ multiplex PCR; TCRdb holds only in-frame clones, not every one. The table includes around 1,900,000 clones, around 93% detected once. Sequenced material: naive CD8+ T cells from PBMCs. The source of these receptors is a young man in good health. Some clones in this sample may be carry-over from other donors' samples. Both conserved end residues are part of each CDR3. Fields, in order: D gene, clone size, V gene, J gene, CDR3 protein, CDR3 DNA. The D gene is left open where the match is weak. Clone size appears in some rows only: once, few, many, or a class for an expanded clone.

D gene: -
clone size: -
V gene: TRBV7-3
J gene: TRBJ1-5
CDR3 protein: CASSQRYSPPLPSCNQPQHF
CDR3 DNA: TGTGCCAGCAGCCAAAGATACTCCCCCCCCTTACCGTCATGCAATCAGCCCCAGCATTTT

D gene: TRBD1
clone size: -
V gene: TRBV28
J gene: TRBJ2-7
CDR3 protein: CASTSDRGRDEQYF
CDR3 DNA: TGTGCCAGCACCTCGGACAGGGGGCGCGACGAGCAGTACTTC

D gene: TRBD2
clone size: once
V gene: TRBV7-9
J gene: TRBJ2-1
CDR3 protein: CASSSPRTSGSNDEQFF
CDR3 DNA: TGTGCCAGCAGCTCGCCCAGGACTAGCGGGAGTAACGATGAGCAGTTCTTC

D gene: TRBD1
clone size: -
V gene: TRBV5-1
J gene: TRBJ2-3
CDR3 protein: CASSLGTGAGTDTQYF
CDR3 DNA: TGCGCCAGCAGCTTGGGGACAGGGGCAGGCACAGATACGCAGTATTTT

D gene: -
clone size: -
V gene: TRBV11-2
J gene: TRBJ1-4
CDR3 protein: CASSLVAFRGLFF
CDR3 DNA: TGTGCCAGCAGCTTAGTGGCTTTCCGAGGACTGTTTTTT

D gene: -
clone size: -
V gene: TRBV13
J gene: TRBJ2-3
CDR3 protein: CASSLVSASSTDTQYF
CDR3 DNA: TGTGCCAGCAGCTTAGTCAGCGCAAGCAGCACAGATACGCAGTATTTT

D gene: -
clone size: -
V gene: TRBV19
J gene: TRBJ1-1
CDR3 protein: CASSKTDWNTEAFF
CDR3 DNA: TGTGCCAGTAGTAAAACGGACTGGAACACTGAAGCTTTCTTT

D gene: -
clone size: -
V gene: TRBV25-1
J gene: TRBJ1-4
CDR3 protein: CASSIHEENEKLFF
CDR3 DNA: TGTGCCAGCAGTATACACGAGGAAAATGAAAAACTGTTTTTT

D gene: -
clone size: -
V gene: TRBV7-9
J gene: TRBJ2-1
CDR3 protein: CASSEGTAGWNEQFF
CDR3 DNA: TGTGCCAGCAGCGAGGGGACGGCGGGGTGGAATGAGCAGTTCTTC

D gene: TRBD2
clone size: -
V gene: TRBV5-1
J gene: TRBJ2-1
CDR3 protein: CASSPRGLLAGEGNEQFF
CDR3 DNA: TGCGCCAGCAGCCCTAGGGGTTTATTAGCGGGAGAGGGCAATGAGCAGTTCTTC

D gene: -
clone size: -
V gene: TRBV11-2
J gene: TRBJ2-7
CDR3 protein: CASSSGGEQYF
CDR3 DNA: TGTGCCAGCAGCTCCGGGGGCGAGCAGTACTTC

D gene: -
clone size: -
V gene: TRBV2
J gene: TRBJ1-5
CDR3 protein: CASSVGTGSNQPQHF
CDR3 DNA: TGTGCCAGCAGTGTTGGTACAGGGAGCAATCAGCCCCAGCATTTT

D gene: -
clone size: -
V gene: TRBV4-3
J gene: TRBJ1-2
CDR3 protein: CASSQDRGPNYGYTF
CDR3 DNA: TGCGCCAGCAGCCAAGACCGGGGACCTAACTATGGCTACACCTTC

D gene: TRBD1
clone size: -
V gene: TRBV18
J gene: TRBJ2-1
CDR3 protein: CASSGQVGSYNEQFF
CDR3 DNA: TGTGCCAGCTCCGGACAGGTAGGCTCCTACAATGAGCAGTTCTTC

D gene: -
clone size: -
V gene: TRBV6-6
J gene: TRBJ1-1
CDR3 protein: CASVWYTEAFF
CDR3 DNA: TGTGCCAGCGTTTGGTACACTGAAGCTTTCTTT

D gene: -
clone size: -
V gene: TRBV7-8
J gene: TRBJ1-1
CDR3 protein: CASSLEGSVNTEAFF
CDR3 DNA: TGTGCCAGCAGCTTAGAGGGCAGCGTTAACACTGAAGCTTTCTTT

D gene: -
clone size: once
V gene: TRBV27
J gene: TRBJ2-7
CDR3 protein: CASRALGINEQYF
CDR3 DNA: TGTGCCAGCAGGGCTCTCGGTATCAACGAGCAGTACTTC

D gene: TRBD1
clone size: -
V gene: TRBV5-4
J gene: TRBJ1-2
CDR3 protein: CASSLRDRPLLGVTF
CDR3 DNA: TGTGCCAGCAGCTTGCGGGACAGGCCCCTCCTGGGGGTCACCTTC

D gene: -
clone size: -
V gene: TRBV28
J gene: TRBJ1-2
CDR3 protein: CASSIFGDSTYGYTF
CDR3 DNA: TGTGCCAGCAGCATCTTCGGGGATTCGACCTATGGCTACACCTTC

D gene: -
clone size: -
V gene: TRBV5-6
J gene: TRBJ2-7
CDR3 protein: CASSRGTPEQYF
CDR3 DNA: TGTGCCAGCAGCCGGGGGACCCCCGAGCAGTACTTC

D gene: -
clone size: -
V gene: TRBV30
J gene: TRBJ1-1
CDR3 protein: CARARDTEAFF
CDR3 DNA: TGTGCCAGGGCCCGGGACACTGAAGCTTTCTTT

D gene: -
clone size: -
V gene: TRBV7-2
J gene: TRBJ2-1
CDR3 protein: CASSLGTPYNEQFF
CDR3 DNA: TGTGCCAGCAGCTTGGGGACACCCTACAATGAGCAGTTCTTC

D gene: -
clone size: -
V gene: TRBV6-5
J gene: TRBJ1-1
CDR3 protein: CASSPRRPNTEAFF
CDR3 DNA: TGTGCCAGCAGTCCCCGAAGACCGAACACTGAAGCTTTCTTT